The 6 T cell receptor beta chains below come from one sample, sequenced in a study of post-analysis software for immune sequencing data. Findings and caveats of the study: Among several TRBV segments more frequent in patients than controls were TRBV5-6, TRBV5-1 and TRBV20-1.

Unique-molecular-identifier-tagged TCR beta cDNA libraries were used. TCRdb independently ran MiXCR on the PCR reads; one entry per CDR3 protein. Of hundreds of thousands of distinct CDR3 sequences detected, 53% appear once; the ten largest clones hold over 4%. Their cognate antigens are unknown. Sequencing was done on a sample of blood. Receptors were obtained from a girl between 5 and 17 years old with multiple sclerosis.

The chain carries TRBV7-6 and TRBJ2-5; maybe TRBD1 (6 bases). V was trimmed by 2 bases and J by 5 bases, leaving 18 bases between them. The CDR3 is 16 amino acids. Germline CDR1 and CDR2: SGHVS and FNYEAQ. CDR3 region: CASSLMNFMQGETQYF. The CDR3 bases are TGTGCCAGCAGCTTAATGAATTTTATGCAGGGGGAGACCCAGTACTTC.

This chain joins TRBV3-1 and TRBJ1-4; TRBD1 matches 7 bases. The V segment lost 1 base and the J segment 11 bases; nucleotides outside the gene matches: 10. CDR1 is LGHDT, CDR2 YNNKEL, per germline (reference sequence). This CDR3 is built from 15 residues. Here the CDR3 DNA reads TGTGCCAGCAGCCAAGCCGGGACAGTTGGGGGGAAACTGTTTTTT. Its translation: CASSQAGTVGGKLFF.

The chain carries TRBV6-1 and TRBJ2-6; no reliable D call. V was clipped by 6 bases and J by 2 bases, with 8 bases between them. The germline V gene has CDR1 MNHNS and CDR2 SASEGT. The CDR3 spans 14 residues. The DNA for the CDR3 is TGTGCCAGCAGCGACGGAGCTGGGGCCAACGTCCTGACTTTC. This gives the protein CASSDGAGANVLTF.

The CDR3 loop reads CASSQDISSAGDQDTQYF. CDR3 in DNA: TGCGCCAGCAGCCAAGATATCAGTTCGGCGGGGGACCAAGATACGCAGTATTTT. This sequence joins TRBV4-1 and TRBJ2-3; 7 positions match TRBD2. Trimming took 0 bases from V and 5 from J; bases not matched to a gene: 14. Per germline, CDR1 MGHRA and CDR2 YSYEKL. CDR3 length equals 18 residues.

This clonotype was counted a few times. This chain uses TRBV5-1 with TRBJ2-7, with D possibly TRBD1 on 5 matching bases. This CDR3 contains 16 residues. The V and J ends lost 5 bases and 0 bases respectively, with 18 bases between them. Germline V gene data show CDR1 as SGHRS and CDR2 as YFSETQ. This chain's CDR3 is CASSSPERQGSYEQYF. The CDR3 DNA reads TGCGCCAGCAGTTCCCCTGAGCGCCAGGGCTCCTACGAGCAGTACTTC.

The CDR3 region is CASSLEGQGVKETQYF. The CDR3 nucleotides read TGTGCCAGCAGCTTAGAAGGACAGGGGGTTAAAGAGACCCAGTACTTC. The chain joins TRBV7-2 to TRBJ2-5, with 10 bases that match TRBD1. This CDR3 comprises 16 residues. The junction had 5 bases not matched to a gene; V was cut back by 1 base and J by 3 bases. CDR1 is SGHTA, CDR2 FQGNSA, per germline.